Sequencing of this T cell receptor (beta chain) was carried out in a study of CD8 T cells in Susac syndrome. Random hexamers were used to reverse transcribe the RNA input (about 0.45 to 1 ug). MiXCR, run by TCRdb on the immunoSEQ multiplex PCR reads, gives a single entry per CDR3 protein. The sample has over 80,000 distinct CDR3 sequences; approximately 95% are singletons. The CDR3 length is 17 residues. Germline lookup yields CDR1 MGHRA and CDR2 YSYEKL. Trimming took 0 bases from V and 0 from J; bases not matched to a gene: 8. Matching for age and sex applied to the controls, who were healthy donors. Bulk CD8+ and CD4+ cells came from magnetic negative isolation; CD8+ TEMRA by FACS.

This TCR derives from a human donor in good health. This chain links TRBV4-1 with TRBJ2-7; 7 nucleotides agree with TRBD1. The specimen was CD8+ T cells from PBMCs. CDR3: CASSQDTETGSSYEQYF. The CDR3 region has the DNA TGCGCCAGCAGCCAAGACACAGAGACAGGGAGCTCCTACGAGCAGTACTTC.